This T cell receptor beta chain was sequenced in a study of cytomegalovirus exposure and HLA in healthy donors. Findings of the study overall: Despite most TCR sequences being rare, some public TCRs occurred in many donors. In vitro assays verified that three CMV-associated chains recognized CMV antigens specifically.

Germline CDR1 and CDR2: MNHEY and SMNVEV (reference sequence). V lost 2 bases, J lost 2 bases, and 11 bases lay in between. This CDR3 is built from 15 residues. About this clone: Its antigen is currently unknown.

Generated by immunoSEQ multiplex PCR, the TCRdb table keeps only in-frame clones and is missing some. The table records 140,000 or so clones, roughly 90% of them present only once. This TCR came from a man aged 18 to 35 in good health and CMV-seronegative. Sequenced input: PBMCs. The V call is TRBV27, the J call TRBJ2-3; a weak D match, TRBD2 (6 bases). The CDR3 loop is CASSLETRATDTQYF. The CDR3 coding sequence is TGTGCCAGCAGTTTAGAGACTAGGGCCACAGATACGCAGTATTTT.